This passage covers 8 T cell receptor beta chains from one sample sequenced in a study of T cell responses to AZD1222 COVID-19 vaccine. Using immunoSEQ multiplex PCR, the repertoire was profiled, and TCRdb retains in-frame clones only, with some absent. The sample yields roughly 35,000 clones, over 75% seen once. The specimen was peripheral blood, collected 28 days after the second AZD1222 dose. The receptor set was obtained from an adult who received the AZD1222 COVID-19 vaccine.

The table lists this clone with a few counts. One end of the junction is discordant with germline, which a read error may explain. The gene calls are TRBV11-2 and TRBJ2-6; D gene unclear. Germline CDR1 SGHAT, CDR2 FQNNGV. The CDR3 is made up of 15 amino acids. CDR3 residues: CASSVDNSGANVLTF. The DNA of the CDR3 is TGTGCCAGCAGCGTAGACAACTCTGGGGCCAACGTCCTGACTTTC.

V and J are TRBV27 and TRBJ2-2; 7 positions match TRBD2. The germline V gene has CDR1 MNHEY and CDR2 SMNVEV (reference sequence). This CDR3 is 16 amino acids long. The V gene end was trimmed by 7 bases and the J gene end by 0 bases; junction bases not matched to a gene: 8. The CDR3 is CASTGGMTANTGELFF. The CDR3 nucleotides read TGTGCCAGCACGGGAGGTATGACCGCGAACACCGGGGAGCTGTTTTTT.

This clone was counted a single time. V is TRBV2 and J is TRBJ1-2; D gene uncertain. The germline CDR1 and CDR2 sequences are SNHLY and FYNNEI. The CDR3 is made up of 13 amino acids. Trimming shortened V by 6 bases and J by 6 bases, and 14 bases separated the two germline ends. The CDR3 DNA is TGTGCCAGCAGATATACCGAGGGCCATGGCTACACCTTC. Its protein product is CASRYTEGHGYTF.

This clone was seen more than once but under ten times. The CDR3 region is CASSVPGLADYEQYF. CDR3 sequence (DNA): TGTGCCAGTAGTGTCCCGGGACTAGCGGACTACGAGCAGTACTTC. The chain links TRBV19 to TRBJ2-7, with TRBD2 matching over 11 bases. From germline, CDR1 is LNHDA and CDR2 SQIVND (reference sequence). Germline trimming cut 5 bases from V and 3 bases from J; bases unmatched to any gene: 6. The CDR3 has 15 amino acids.

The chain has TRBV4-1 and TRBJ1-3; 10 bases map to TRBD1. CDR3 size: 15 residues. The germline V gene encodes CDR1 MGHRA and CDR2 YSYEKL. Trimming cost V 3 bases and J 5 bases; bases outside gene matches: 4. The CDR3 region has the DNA TGCGCCAGCAGCCAGCTAGACAGGGGGCGAAACACCATATATTTT. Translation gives CASSQLDRGRNTIYF.

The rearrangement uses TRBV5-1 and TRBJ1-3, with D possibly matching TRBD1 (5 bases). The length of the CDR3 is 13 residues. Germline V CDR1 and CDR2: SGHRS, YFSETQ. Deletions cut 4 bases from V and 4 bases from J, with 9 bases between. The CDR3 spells CASSQGPGNTIYF. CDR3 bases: TGCGCCAGCAGCCAGGGACCGGGAAACACCATATATTTT.

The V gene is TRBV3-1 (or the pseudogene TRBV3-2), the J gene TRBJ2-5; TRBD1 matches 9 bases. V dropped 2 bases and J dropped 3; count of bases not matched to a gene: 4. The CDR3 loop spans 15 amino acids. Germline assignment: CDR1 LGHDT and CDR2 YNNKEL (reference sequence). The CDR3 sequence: CASSQYRGREETQYF. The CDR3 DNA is TGTGCCAGCAGCCAATACAGGGGGCGTGAAGAGACCCAGTACTTC.

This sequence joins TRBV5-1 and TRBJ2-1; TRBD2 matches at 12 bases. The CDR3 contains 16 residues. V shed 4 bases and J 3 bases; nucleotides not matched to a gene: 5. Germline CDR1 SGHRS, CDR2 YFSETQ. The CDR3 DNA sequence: TGCGCCAGCAGCCCCGGACTAGCGGGACTCTACAATGAGCAGTTCTTC. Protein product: CASSPGLAGLYNEQFF.